The present T cell receptor beta chain was sequenced within a study of cytomegalovirus exposure and HLA in healthy donors. Background on the study: An earlier analysis identified fewer than 130 million unique TCR beta sequences in approximately 170 million T cells. Study results and limitations: Generally TCR sequences proved uncommon, though certain public TCRs appeared in numerous donors.

Note on this clone: The antigen is undetermined.

Use of 60 Vbeta and 13 Jbeta primers characterized the PCR. Generated by immunoSEQ multiplex PCR, the TCRdb table keeps only in-frame clones and is missing some. Found here are 150,000 to 200,000 clones, over 80% of them singletons; the top ten hold 4.1%. The ends were cut back, 8 bases at V and 5 bases at J, with 22 bases in the middle. CDR1 is SGHRS and CDR2 is YFSETQ in the germline V gene. The CDR3 sequence is 15 residues long. This chain links TRBV5-1 with TRBJ1-1; D is possibly TRBD1 (5 bases). Input material: PBMCs. The sequence was obtained from a man aged 50 to 60 in good health and CMV-seropositive. CDR3 sequence (DNA): TGCGCCAGATCCCTCAGGGCCTACCGCAGAACTGAAGCTTTCTTT. Residues: CARSLRAYRRTEAFF.